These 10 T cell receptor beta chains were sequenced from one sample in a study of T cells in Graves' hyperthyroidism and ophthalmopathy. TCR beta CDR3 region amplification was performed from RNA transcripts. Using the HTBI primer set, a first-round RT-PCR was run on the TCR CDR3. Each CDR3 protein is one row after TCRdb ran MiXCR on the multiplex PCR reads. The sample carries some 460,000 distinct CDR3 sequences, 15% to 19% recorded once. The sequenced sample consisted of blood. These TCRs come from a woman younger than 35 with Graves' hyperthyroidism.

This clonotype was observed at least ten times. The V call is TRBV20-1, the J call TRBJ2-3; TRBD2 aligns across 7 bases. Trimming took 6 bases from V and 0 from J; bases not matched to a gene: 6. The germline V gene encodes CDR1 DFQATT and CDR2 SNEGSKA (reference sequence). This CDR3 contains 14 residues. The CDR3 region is CSARDYGSTDTQYF. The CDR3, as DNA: TGCAGTGCCAGGGACTACGGTAGCACAGATACGCAGTATTTT.

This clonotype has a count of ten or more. The CDR3 loop reads CASSRGWGGTDTQYF. The CDR3 region has the DNA TGTGCCAGCAGCCGAGGATGGGGTGGTACAGATACGCAGTATTTT. The chain links TRBV9 to TRBJ2-3, with D unresolved. The CDR3 consists of 15 residues. V gave up 4 bases and J gave up 3 bases, with 15 bases separating them. CDR1 and CDR2 (germline): SGDLS, YYNGEE.

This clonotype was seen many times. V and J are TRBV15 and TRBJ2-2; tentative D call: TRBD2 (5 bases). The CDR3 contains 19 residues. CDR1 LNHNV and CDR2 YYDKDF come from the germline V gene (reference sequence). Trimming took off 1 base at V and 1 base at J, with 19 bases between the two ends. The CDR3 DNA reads TGTGCCACCAGCAGAGCGGAGAGGGTGGGGTTCCTGAACACCGGGGAGCTGTTTTTT. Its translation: CATSRAERVGFLNTGELFF. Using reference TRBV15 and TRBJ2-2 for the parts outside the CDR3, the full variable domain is DAMVIQNPRYQVTQFGKPVTLSCSQTLNHNVMYWYQQKSSQAPKLLFHYYDKDFNNEADTPDNFQSRRPNTSFCFLDIRSPGLGDTAMYLCATSRAERVGFLNTGELFFGEGSRLTVL.

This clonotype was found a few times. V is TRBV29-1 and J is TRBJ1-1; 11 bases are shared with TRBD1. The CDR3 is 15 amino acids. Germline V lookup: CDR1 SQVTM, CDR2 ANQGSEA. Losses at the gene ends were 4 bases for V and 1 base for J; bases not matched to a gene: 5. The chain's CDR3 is CSVGGTGGANTEAFF. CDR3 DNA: TGCAGCGTTGGGGGGACAGGGGGGGCGAACACTGAAGCTTTCTTT.

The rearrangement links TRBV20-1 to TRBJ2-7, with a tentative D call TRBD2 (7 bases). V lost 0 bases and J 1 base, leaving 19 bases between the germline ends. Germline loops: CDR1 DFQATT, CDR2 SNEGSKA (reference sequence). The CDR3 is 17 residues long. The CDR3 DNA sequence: TGCAGTGCTAGAGATACGTTGGCGGGGGCCGTATCCTACGAGCAGTACTTC. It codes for CSARDTLAGAVSYEQYF.

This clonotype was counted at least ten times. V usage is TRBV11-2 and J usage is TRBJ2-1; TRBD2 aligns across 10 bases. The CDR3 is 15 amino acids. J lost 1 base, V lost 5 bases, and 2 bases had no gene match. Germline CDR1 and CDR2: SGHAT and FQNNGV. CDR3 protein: CASSGLAVSYNEQFF. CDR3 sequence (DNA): TGTGCCAGCAGCGGACTAGCGGTATCCTACAATGAGCAGTTCTTC. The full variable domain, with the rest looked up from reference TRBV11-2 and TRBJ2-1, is EAGVAQSPRYKIIEKRQSVAFWCNPISGHATLYWYQQILGQGPKLLIQFQNNGVVDDSQLPKDRFSAERLKGVDSTLKIQPAKLEDSAVYLCASSGLAVSYNEQFFGPGTRLTVL.

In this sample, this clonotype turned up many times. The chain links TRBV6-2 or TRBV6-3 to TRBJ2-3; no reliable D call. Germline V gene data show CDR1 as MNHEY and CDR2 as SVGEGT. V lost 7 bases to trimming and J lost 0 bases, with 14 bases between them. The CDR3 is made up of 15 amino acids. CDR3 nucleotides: TGTGCCAGCATTAGTACGGCGGCTAGCACAGATACGCAGTATTTT. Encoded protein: CASISTAASTDTQYF.

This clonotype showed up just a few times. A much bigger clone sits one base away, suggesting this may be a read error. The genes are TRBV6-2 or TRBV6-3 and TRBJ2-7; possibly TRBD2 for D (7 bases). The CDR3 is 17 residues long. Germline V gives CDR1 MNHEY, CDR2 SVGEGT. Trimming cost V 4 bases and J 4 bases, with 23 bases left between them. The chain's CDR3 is CASSSKRQLGGGYEQYF. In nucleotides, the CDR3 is TGTGCCAGCAGTTCCAAACGACAGTTAGGGGGAGGGTACGAGCAGTACTTC.

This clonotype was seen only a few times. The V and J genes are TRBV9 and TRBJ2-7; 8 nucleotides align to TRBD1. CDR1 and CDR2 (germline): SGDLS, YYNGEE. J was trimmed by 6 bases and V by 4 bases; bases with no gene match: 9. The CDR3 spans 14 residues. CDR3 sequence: CASSPWTGFAEQYF. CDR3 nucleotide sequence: TGTGCCAGCAGCCCATGGACAGGGTTCGCCGAGCAGTACTTC.

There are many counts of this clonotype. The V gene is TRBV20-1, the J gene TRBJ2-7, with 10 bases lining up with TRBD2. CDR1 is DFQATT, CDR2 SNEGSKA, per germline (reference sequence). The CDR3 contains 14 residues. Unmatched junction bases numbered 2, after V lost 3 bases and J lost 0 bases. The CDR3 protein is CSARGLAHSYEQYF. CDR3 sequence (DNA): TGCAGTGCTAGGGGACTAGCGCACTCCTACGAGCAGTACTTC.